These T cell receptor beta chains were read from a single sample in a study of CD8 T cells in ankylosing spondylitis. Each CDR3 protein is one row after TCRdb ran MiXCR on the 5' RACE reads. The sample has 200,000 or so distinct CDR3 sequences, over 15% seen once. Sequenced input: blood, either unsorted or a sorted T cell fraction (not recorded which). The source is a male donor between 5 and 29 years old with ankylosing spondylitis or in good health (not recorded which). The CDR3 runs from the conserved cysteine through the conserved F or W. A D gene is named only where the DNA matches it firmly. The size field is filled for only some rows; it gives once, few, many or a size class.

TRBV20-1,TRBD2,many,15,TRBJ2-2,TGCAGTGCTAGAAGAGCGGGAGTGGACACCGGGGAGCTGTTTTTT,CSARRAGVDTGELFF
TRBV6-1,TRBD1,NA,15,TRBJ2-5,TGTGCCAGCAGCCCTGCCGGGACAGTCCAAGAGACCCAGTACTTC,CASSPAGTVQETQYF
TRBV20-1,NA,NA,12,TRBJ2-5,TGCAGTGCTAGATATCAAACGGGGACCCAGTACTTC,CSARYQTGTQYF
TRBV29-1,NA,NA,13,TRBJ1-1,TGCAGCGTTGCCCGGCGGTACAACACTGAAGCTTTCTTT,CSVARRYNTEAFF
TRBV27,NA,many,16,TRBJ2-3,TGTGCCAGCACCCCGACCCCGGAGGGCTCCACAGATACGCAGTATTTT,CASTPTPEGSTDTQYF
TRBV20-1,TRBD2,NA,15,TRBJ2-3,TGCAGTGCTAGCTTGGCTAGCGGCCTCACAGATACGCAGTATTTT,CSASLASGLTDTQYF
TRBV11-2,TRBD2,many,17,TRBJ2-1,TGTGCCAGCAGCTCCGGACTAGCGGGAGGCTTTTACAATGAGCAGTTCTTC,CASSSGLAGGFYNEQFF
TRBV12-3/TRBV12-4,TRBD2,many,16,TRBJ2-1,TGTGCCAGCAGTCGGACGACTAGCGGGTACTACAATGAGCAGTTCTTC,CASSRTTSGYYNEQFF
TRBV6-5,NA,many,16,TRBJ2-1,TGTGCCAGCAGTAATTTGCGCGGGCTCACCCCGAATGAGCAGTTCTTC,CASSNLRGLTPNEQFF
TRBV27,NA,many,16,TRBJ2-7,TGTGCCAGCAGCCTTAGATGGGGGGCGAGCTCCTACGAGCAGTACTTC,CASSLRWGASSYEQYF
TRBV4-2,NA,NA,14,TRBJ1-5,TGTGCCAGCAGCCAAGACGGGGCGGGGGGGCTCCAGCATTTT,CASSQDGAGGLQHF
TRBV4-1,NA,many,19,TRBJ2-4,TGCGCCAGCAGCCAAGAGGGGTTTTTAGGGATCCCCCGCAAAAACATTCAGTACTTC,CASSQEGFLGIPRKNIQYF
TRBV19,NA,many,16,TRBJ1-1,TGTGCCAGTAGCAATATGGGCCGGGCGCAGAACACTGAAGCTTTCTTT,CASSNMGRAQNTEAFF
TRBV3-1,TRBD2,NA,15,TRBJ2-1,TGTGCCAGCAGCGCCGGGACTATCACTGACAATGAGCAGTTCTTC,CASSAGTITDNEQFF
TRBV6-5,TRBD2,NA,15,TRBJ2-1,TGTGCCAGCAGCCCGGGACTAGCGGGAGCCGCTAATCAGTTCTTC,CASSPGLAGAANQFF
TRBV12-3/TRBV12-4,NA,few,13,TRBJ1-1,TGTGCCAGCAGTGACTCTCTAAACACTGAAGCTTTCTTT,CASSDSLNTEAFF
TRBV6-6,NA,many,14,TRBJ2-3,TGTGCCAGCAGTAGGGGTGGGAGCACAGATACGCAGTATTTT,CASSRGGSTDTQYF
TRBV7-9,NA,many,19,TRBJ2-1,TGTGCCAGCAGCTCCTCGGAGGCCGGTAGGGGGGTCACCTACAATGAGCAGTTCTTC,CASSSSEAGRGVTYNEQFF
TRBV20-1,TRBD1,many,18,TRBJ2-3,TGCAGTGCTGGTCTTGAGGGAGACAGGGGGATGAGCACAGATACGCAGTATTTT,CSAGLEGDRGMSTDTQYF
TRBV30,NA,many,12,TRBJ1-2,TGTGCCTGGAAGGCCACTAACTATGGCTACACCTTC,CAWKATNYGYTF
TRBV25-1,NA,many,16,TRBJ1-4,TGTGCCAGCAGCAGCCGGTACGGGGCCGTCAATGAAAAACTGTTTTTT,CASSSRYGAVNEKLFF
TRBV10-3,TRBD1,many,15,TRBJ2-3,TGTGCCATCAGTGCCGGGACAGGGAACACAGATACGCAGTATTTT,CAISAGTGNTDTQYF
TRBV15,NA,few,15,TRBJ2-2,TGTGCCACCAGCAGATGGACAGAAAACACCGGGGAGCTGTTTTTT,CATSRWTENTGELFF
TRBV29-1,TRBD2,many,14,TRBJ2-7,TGCAGCGCGGCCCCAGCGGGACTGGGCTACGAGCAGTACTTC,CSAAPAGLGYEQYF
TRBV5-1,NA,many,14,TRBJ2-3,TGCGCCAGCATGGAGACAGACTACACAGATACGCAGTATTTT,CASMETDYTDTQYF